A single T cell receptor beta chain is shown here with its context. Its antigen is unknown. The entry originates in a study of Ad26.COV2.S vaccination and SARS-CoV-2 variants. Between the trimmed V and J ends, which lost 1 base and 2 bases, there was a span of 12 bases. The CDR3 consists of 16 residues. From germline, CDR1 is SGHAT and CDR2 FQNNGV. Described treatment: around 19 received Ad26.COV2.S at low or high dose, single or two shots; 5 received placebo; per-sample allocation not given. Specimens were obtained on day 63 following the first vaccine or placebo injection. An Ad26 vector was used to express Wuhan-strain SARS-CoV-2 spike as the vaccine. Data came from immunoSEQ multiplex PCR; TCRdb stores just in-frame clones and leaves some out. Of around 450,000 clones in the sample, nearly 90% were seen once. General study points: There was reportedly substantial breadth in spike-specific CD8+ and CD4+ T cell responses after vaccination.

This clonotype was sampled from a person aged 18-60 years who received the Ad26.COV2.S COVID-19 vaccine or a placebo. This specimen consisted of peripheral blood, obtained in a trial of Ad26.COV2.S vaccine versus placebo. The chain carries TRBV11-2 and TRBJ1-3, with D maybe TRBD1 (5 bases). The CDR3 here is CASSLVILGAGNTIYF. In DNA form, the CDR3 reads TGTGCCAGCAGCTTAGTCATCCTAGGGGCTGGAAACACCATATATTTT.